What follows is one T cell receptor (beta chain) and its context. Here immunoSEQ multiplex PCR was the method, and the copy in TCRdb shows in-frame clones only, minus some. The table has roughly 50,000 clones, around 90% seen once; the top ten hold over 6.5%. The data belong to a study of OX40 agonist ivuxolimab in advanced cancers. Trimming removed 5 bases from V and 0 bases from J, with 12 bases in between. The germline V gene encodes CDR1 SGHDT and CDR2 YYEEEE. This CDR3 has 15 residues. The receptor was isolated from an adult with an advanced solid tumor such as melanoma, head and neck, liver or kidney cancer. The V call is TRBV5-6, the J call TRBJ2-1, with a weak D call TRBD1 (6 bases). Sequenced material: CD4+ or CD8+ T cells sorted from blood, taken in a trial of the OX40 agonist ivuxolimab. The chain's CDR3 is CASSPGQSSYNEQFF. DNA for the CDR3: TGTGCCAGCAGTCCCGGACAGAGCTCCTACAATGAGCAGTTCTTC.